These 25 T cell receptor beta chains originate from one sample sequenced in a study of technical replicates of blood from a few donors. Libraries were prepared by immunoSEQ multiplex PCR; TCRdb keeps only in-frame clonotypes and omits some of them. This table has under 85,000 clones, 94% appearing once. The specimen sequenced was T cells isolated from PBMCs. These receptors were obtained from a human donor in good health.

The CDR3 loop reads CASSLSDRTRLQHF. CDR3 nucleotides: TGTGCCAGCAGTTTATCCGACAGAACTCGGCTCCAGCATTTT. The chain links TRBV28 to TRBJ1-5; possibly TRBD1 for D (5 bases). Trimming left V 1 base short and J 12 bases short, with 16 bases between. Germline V gene data show CDR1 as MDHEN and CDR2 as SYDVKM. This CDR3 is built from 14 residues. The full variable domain, completed using reference TRBV28 and TRBJ1-5, is DVKVTQSSRYLVKRTGEKVFLECVQDMDHENMFWYRQDPGLGLRLIYFSYDVKMKEKGDIPEGYSVSREKKERFSLILESASTNQTSMYLCASSLSDRTRLQHFGDGTRLSIL.

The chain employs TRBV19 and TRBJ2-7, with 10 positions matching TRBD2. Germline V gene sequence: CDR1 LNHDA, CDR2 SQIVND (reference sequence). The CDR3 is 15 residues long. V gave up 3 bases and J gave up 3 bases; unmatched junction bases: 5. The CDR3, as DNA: TGTGCCAGTAGTATCTTAGCGGGGGGATTCTACGAGCAGTACTTC. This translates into CASSILAGGFYEQYF.

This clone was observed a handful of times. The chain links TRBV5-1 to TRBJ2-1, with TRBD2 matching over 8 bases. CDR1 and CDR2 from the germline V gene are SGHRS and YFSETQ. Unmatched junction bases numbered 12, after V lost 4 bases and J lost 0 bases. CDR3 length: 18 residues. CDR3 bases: TGCGCCAGCAGCCCCTCGGCGACTAGCGAGAGCTCCTACAATGAGCAGTTCTTC. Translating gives CASSPSATSESSYNEQFF.

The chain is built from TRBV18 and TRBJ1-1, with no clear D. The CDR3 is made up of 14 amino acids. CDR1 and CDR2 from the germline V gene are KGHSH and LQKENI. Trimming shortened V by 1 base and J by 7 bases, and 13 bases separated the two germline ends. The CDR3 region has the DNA TGTGCCAGCTCACCACGAGGGAACGCAGATGAAGCTTTCTTT. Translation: CASSPRGNADEAFF.

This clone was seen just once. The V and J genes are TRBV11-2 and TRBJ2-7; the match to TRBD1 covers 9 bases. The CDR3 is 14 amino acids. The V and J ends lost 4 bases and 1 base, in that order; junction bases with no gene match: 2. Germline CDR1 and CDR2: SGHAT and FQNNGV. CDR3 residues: CASSSGQGSYEQYF. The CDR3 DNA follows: TGTGCCAGCAGCTCGGGACAGGGATCCTACGAGCAGTACTTC.

The CDR3 nucleotides are TGTGCCATCAGTGCAGCGGGGGGCACCGGGGAGCTGTTTTTT. Its protein is CAISAAGGTGELFF. The chain is built from TRBV10-3 and TRBJ2-2; 9 bases line up with TRBD2. The germline CDR1 and CDR2 sequences are ENHRY and SYGVKD. The CDR3 has 14 amino acids. Losses at the gene ends were 4 bases for V and 4 bases for J; bases not matched to a gene: 1.

This CDR3 reads CATGGYSNQPQHF. For the CDR3, the DNA is TGTGCCACCGGGGGTTATAGCAATCAGCCCCAGCATTTT. The V and J genes are TRBV2 and TRBJ1-5, with D perhaps TRBD1 (5 bases). This CDR3 is 13 amino acids long. CDR1 SNHLY and CDR2 FYNNEI come from the germline V gene. Trimming removed 10 bases at V and 0 bases at J, with 10 bases between.

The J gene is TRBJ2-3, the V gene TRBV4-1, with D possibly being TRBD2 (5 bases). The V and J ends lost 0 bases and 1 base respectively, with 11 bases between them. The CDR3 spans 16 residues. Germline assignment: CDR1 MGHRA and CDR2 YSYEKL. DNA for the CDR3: TGCGCCAGCAGCCAAGAGCCTAGCTCGGGCACAGATACGCAGTATTTT. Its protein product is CASSQEPSSGTDTQYF.

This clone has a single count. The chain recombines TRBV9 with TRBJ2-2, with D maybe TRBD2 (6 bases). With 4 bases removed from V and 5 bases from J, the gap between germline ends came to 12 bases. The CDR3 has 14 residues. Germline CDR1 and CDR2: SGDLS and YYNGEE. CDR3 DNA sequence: TGTGCCAGCAGCTCGGGAGATTCTACCGGGGAGCTGTTTTTT. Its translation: CASSSGDSTGELFF.

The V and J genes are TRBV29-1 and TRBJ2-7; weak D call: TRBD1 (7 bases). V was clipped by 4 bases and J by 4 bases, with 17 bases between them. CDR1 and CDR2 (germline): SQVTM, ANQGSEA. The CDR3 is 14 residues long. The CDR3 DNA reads TGCAGCGTTGTAGGCCCAGGGGGGAGATACGAGCAGTACTTC. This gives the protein CSVVGPGGRYEQYF.

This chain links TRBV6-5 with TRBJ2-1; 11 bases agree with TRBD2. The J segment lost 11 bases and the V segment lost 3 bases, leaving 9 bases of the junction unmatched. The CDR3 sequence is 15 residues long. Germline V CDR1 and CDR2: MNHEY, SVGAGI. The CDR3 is CASSYSGRVREKQFF. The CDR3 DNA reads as TGTGCCAGCAGTTATAGCGGGAGGGTCCGGGAAAAGCAGTTCTTC.

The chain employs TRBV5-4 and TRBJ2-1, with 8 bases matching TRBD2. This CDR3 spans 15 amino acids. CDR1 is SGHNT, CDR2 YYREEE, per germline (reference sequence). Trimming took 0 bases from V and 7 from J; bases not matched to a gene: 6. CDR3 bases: TGTGCCAGCAGCTTGGACCTAGCGGGTTTGAATGAGCAGTTCTTC. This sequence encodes CASSLDLAGLNEQFF.

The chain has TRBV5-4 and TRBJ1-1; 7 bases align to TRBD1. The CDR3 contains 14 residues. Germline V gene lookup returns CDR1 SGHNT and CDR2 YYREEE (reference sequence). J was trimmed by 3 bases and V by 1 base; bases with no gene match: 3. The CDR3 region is CASSLTRGDTEAFF. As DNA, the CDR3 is TGTGCCAGCAGCTTGACCAGGGGGGACACTGAAGCTTTCTTT. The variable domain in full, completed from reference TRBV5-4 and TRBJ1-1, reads ETGVTQSPTHLIKTRGQQVTLRCSSQSGHNTVSWYQQALGQGPQFIFQYYREEENGRGNFPPRFSGLQFPNYSSELNVNALELDDSALYLCASSLTRGDTEAFFGQGTRLTVV.

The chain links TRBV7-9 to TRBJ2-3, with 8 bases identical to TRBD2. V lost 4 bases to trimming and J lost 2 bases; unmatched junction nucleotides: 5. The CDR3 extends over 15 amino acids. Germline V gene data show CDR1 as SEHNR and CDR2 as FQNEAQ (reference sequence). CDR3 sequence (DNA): TGTGCCAGCAGCTCCCTTAGCGGGGACACAGATACGCAGTATTTT. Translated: CASSSLSGDTDTQYF.

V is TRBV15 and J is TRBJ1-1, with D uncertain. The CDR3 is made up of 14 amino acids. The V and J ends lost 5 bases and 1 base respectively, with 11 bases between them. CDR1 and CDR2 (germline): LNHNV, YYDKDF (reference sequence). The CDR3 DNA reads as TGTGCCACCAGCGTCCGAGGGAGGAACACTGAAGCTTTCTTT. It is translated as CATSVRGRNTEAFF. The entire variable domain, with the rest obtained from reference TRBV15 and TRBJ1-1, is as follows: DAMVIQNPRYQVTQFGKPVTLSCSQTLNHNVMYWYQQKSSQAPKLLFHYYDKDFNNEADTPDNFQSRRPNTSFCFLDIRSPGLGDTAMYLCATSVRGRNTEAFFGQGTRLTVV.

The CDR3 sequence: CASSEFLPGQGADRLAGDRGEQYF. The DNA of the CDR3 is TGTGCCAGCAGTGAATTTTTGCCGGGACAGGGGGCCGACCGGCTAGCGGGAGATCGTGGCGAGCAGTACTTC. The rearrangement uses TRBV2 and TRBJ2-7, with 12 bases that match TRBD1. The CDR3 runs to 24 residues. The junction had 32 bases not matched to a gene; V was cut back by 2 bases and J by 6 bases. In germline, CDR1 is SNHLY, CDR2 FYNNEI.

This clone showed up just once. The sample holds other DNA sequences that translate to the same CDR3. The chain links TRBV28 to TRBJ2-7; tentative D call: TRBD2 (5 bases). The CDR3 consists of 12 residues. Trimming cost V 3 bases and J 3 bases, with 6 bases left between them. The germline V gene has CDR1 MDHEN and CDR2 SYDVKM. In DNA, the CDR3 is TGTGCCAGCAGTTTGGCGGGCTACGAGCAGTACTTC. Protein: CASSLAGYEQYF.

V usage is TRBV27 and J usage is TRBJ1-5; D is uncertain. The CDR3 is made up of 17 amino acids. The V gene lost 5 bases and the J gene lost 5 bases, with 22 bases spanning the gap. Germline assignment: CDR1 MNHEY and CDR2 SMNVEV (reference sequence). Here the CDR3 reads CASSEFTGSRIDQPQHF. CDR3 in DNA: TGTGCCAGCAGTGAATTTACCGGGTCCCGTATCGATCAGCCCCAGCATTTT.

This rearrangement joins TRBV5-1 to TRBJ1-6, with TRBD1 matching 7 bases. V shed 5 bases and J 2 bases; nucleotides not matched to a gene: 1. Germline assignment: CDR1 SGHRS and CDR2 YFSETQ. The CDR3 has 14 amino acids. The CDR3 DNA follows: TGCGCCAGCAGTGACAGGGCCTATAATTCACCCCTCCACTTT. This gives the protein CASSDRAYNSPLHF.

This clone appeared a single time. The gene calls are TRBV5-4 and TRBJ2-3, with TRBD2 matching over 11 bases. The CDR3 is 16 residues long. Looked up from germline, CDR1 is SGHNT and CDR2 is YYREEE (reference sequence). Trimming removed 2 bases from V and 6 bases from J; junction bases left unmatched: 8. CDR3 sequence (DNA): TGTGCCAGCAGCTTAAAGATTACTAGCGGGGGCGATACGCAGTATTTT. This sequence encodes CASSLKITSGGDTQYF.

As DNA, the CDR3 is TGCAGCGTTGAAGAAGGAGTCAATGAGCAGTTCTTC. Amino acids: CSVEEGVNEQFF. The chain combines TRBV29-1 with TRBJ2-1; D uncertain. V was pared by 0 bases and J by 6 bases, with 6 bases between. This CDR3 has 12 residues. Looked up from germline, CDR1 is SQVTM and CDR2 is ANQGSEA.

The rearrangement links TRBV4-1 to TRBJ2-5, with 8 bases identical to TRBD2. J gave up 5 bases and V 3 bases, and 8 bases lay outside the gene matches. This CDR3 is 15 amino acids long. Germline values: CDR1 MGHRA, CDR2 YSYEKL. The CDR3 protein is CASSHVRTSRETQYF. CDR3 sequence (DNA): TGCGCCAGCAGCCATGTCAGGACTAGCCGGGAGACCCAGTACTTC.

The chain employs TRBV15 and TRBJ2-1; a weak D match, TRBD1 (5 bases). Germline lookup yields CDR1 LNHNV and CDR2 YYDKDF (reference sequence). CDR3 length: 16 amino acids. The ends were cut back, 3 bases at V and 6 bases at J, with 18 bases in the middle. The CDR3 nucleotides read TGTGCCACCAGCAGCGGTCATGGGGCGCTCGGCAATGAGCAGTTCTTC. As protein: CATSSGHGALGNEQFF.

The CDR3 nucleotides are TGTGCCAGCAGCTTAGATGGTTTCGGACAGGGGGCAAGTGAGCAGTACTTC. Its translation is CASSLDGFGQGASEQYF. The V and J genes are TRBV11-3 and TRBJ2-7, with TRBD1 matching 11 bases. V lost 0 bases, J lost 7 bases, and 11 bases stayed unmatched. This CDR3 has 17 amino acids. CDR1 and CDR2 from the germline V gene are SGHNT and YENEEA.

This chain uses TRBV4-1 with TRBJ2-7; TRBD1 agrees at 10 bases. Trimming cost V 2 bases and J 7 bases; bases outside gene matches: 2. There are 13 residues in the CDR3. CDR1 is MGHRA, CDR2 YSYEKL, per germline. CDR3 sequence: CASSQTGQGEQYF. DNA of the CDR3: TGCGCCAGCAGCCAAACGGGACAGGGGGAGCAGTACTTC.